This passage covers 5 T cell receptor beta chains from one sample sequenced in a study of chemoradiotherapy in HPV16-positive cancers. Generated by immunoSEQ multiplex PCR, the TCRdb table keeps only in-frame clones and is missing some. The sample carries more than 10,000 clones, about 85% recorded once. The sample consisted of blood, taken from a patient who underwent chemoradiotherapy. The source of these receptors is a human donor with HPV-associated anogenital cancer.

V gene TRBV12-1 combines with J gene TRBJ2-3. TRBV12-1 is tagged as a pseudogene. CDR3 length: 14 residues. The CDR3 region has the DNA TGTGCCAGCAGCTTTAGAAGCCGGAACAATACGCAGTATTTT. Protein product: CASSFRSRNNTQYF.

The V and J genes are TRBV7-2 and TRBJ2-1, with 9 bases lining up with TRBD2. The germline CDR1 and CDR2 sequences are SGHTA and FQGNSA. Trimming took 5 bases from V and 2 from J; bases not matched to a gene: 4. The CDR3 consists of 15 residues. CDR3 DNA: TGTGCCAGCAGCCGTAAGCGGGGGGCCTACAATGAGCAGTTCTTC. Its translation: CASSRKRGAYNEQFF.

The rearrangement uses TRBV2 and TRBJ1-4, with a weak D call TRBD1 (5 bases). V was pared by 4 bases and J by 8 bases, with 11 bases between. CDR1 and CDR2 (germline): SNHLY, FYNNEI. The CDR3 runs to 13 residues. CDR3 residues: CASSGGGGEKLFF. The CDR3 coding sequence is TGTGCCAGCAGTGGCGGGGGGGGAGAAAAACTGTTTTTT.

This clone was found once. The V gene is TRBV6-1, the J gene TRBJ1-2; tentative D call: TRBD1 (5 bases). CDR1 is MNHNS and CDR2 is SASEGT in the germline V gene. V was trimmed by 10 bases and J by 8 bases, leaving 17 bases between them. The CDR3 extends over 12 amino acids. The CDR3 sequence: CAISSGSQGYTF. As DNA, the CDR3 is TGTGCCATAAGTTCAGGGTCTCAGGGCTACACCTTC.

This clone is a singleton in its sample. The chain combines TRBV11-2 with TRBJ2-7; D tentatively fits TRBD1 or TRBD2 (5 bases each). The germline V gene has CDR1 SGHAT and CDR2 FQNNGV. The CDR3 is made up of 13 amino acids. Trimming pared 0 bases from V and 7 bases from J, leaving 10 bases between. The CDR3 here is CASSLDRWGEQYF. The CDR3 DNA reads TGTGCCAGCAGCTTAGATCGGTGGGGGGAGCAGTACTTC.